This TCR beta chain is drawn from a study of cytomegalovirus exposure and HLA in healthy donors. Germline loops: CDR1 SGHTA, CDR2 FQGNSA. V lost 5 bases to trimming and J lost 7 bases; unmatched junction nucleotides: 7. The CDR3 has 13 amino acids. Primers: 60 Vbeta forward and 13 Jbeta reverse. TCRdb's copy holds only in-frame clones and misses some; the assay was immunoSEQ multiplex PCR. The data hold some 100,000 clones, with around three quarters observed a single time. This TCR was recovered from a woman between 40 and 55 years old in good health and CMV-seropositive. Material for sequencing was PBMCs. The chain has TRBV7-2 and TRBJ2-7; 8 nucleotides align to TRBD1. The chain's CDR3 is CASSAGQGLEQYF. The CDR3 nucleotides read TGTGCCAGCAGCGCCGGACAGGGTTTGGAGCAGTACTTC. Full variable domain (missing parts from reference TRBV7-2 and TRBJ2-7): GAGVSQSPSNKVTEKGKDVELRCDPISGHTALYWYRQSLGQGLEFLIYFQGNSAPDKSGLPSDRFSAERTGGSVSTLTIQRTQQEDSAVYLCASSAGQGLEQYFGPGTRLTVT.